What follows are 2 T cell receptor beta chains derived from one specimen sequenced in a study of CD8 T cells in Susac syndrome (dated by TCRdb to the late 2010s). The method behind the library was the immunoSEQ multiplex PCR assay. RNA was extracted using the RNeasy kit, and about 0.5 to 1 ug of the RNA was reverse transcribed with random hexamers. TCRdb handled the public reads itself, with Q25 trimming in fastp and clone calling in MiXCR, and kept productive beta chains. Rows matching on CDR3 protein sequence are summarized as one entry with the most common DNA and genes. The sample has more than 150,000 distinct CDR3 sequences on record, roughly 95% of them singletons. The ten most abundant clones make up around 0.096% of the sample. The specimen was CD4+ T cells from PBMCs. The receptors here all came from a human donor with Susac syndrome.

The chain uses TRBV10-3 and TRBJ2-7; tentatively, D is TRBD1 (7 bases). CDR3 size: 15 residues. V was pared by 4 bases and J by 3 bases, with 16 bases between. The V gene's germline CDR1 is ENHRY and CDR2 SYGVKD. The CDR3 region has the DNA TGTGCCATCAGTGGGAGGGGGACAGCCCACTACGAGCAGTACTTC. It is translated as CAISGRGTAHYEQYF.

The V and J genes are TRBV5-1 and TRBJ2-7, with 9 bases matching TRBD1. J gave up 3 bases and V 4 bases, and 8 bases lay outside the gene matches. This CDR3 is built from 15 residues. Germline V gives CDR1 SGHRS, CDR2 YFSETQ. As DNA, the CDR3 is TGCGCCAGCAGCATCACCTCGGGACAGGGCTACGAGCAGTACTTC. Protein product: CASSITSGQGYEQYF.